The 19 T cell receptor beta chains presented below share a single source sample, sequenced in a study of regulatory T cells in long-lasting Graves disease. Time point denoted: persistent/refractory GD, antithyroid drugs over 5 years with positive TRAb. RNA isolated from PBMCs was used to make the TCR library. Building the TCR beta libraries relied on iRepertoire HTBI primers, and CDR3 regions underwent Arm-PCR. TCRdb recomputed calls from the multiplex PCR reads with MiXCR, one row per CDR3 protein. This table has a few hundred thousand distinct CDR3 sequences, roughly 23% appearing once. The starting material was peripheral blood mononuclear cells (PBMCs), obtained when the disease was refractory, from a patient treated with antithyroid drugs. The origin of the receptors is a woman in her thirties or forties with Graves disease.

This clonotype was recorded at least ten times. V usage is TRBV7-6 and J usage is TRBJ2-6, with 9 bases lining up with TRBD1. Germline V lookup: CDR1 SGHVS, CDR2 FNYEAQ. The CDR3 has 18 amino acids. V lost 5 bases to trimming and J lost 4 bases; unmatched junction nucleotides: 12. CDR3 nucleotide sequence: TGTGCCAGCAGCCCCCGGGACAGGGAACGTTACGGGGCCAACGTCCTGACTTTC. This gives the protein CASSPRDRERYGANVLTF.

There are many counts of this clonotype. The rearrangement links TRBV2 to TRBJ2-5; D is possibly TRBD2 (6 bases). The CDR3 consists of 14 residues. The germline V gene has CDR1 SNHLY and CDR2 FYNNEI. Trimming pared 5 bases from V and 1 base from J, leaving 11 bases between. The CDR3 nucleotides are TGTGCCAGCAGTCGGAGGGGCCCCCAAGAGACCCAGTACTTC. It translates to CASSRRGPQETQYF. The full variable domain, its missing parts supplied by reference TRBV2 and TRBJ2-5, is EPEVTQTPSHQVTQMGQEVILRCVPISNHLYFYWYRQILGQKVEFLVSFYNNEISEKSEIFDDQFSVERPDGSNFTLKIRSTKLEDSAMYFCASSRRGPQETQYFGPGTRLLVL.

In regard to this clonotype: This may arise from a read error, as a much more abundant clone is one base away. The rearrangement links TRBV28 to TRBJ2-5; no clear D. Germline values: CDR1 MDHEN, CDR2 SYDVKM. The CDR3 loop spans 17 amino acids. CDR3 in DNA: TGTGCCAGCAGCGTATCCCCGGTGAGCGCGTTTGAAGAGGCCCAGTACTTC. Translation: CASSVSPVSAFEEAQYF.

This clonotype was observed at least ten times. The chain recombines TRBV12-3 or TRBV12-4 with TRBJ2-5; no clear D gene. CDR3 length: 12 residues. The V and J ends lost 4 bases and 9 bases respectively, with 12 bases between them. This CDR3 reads CASSSDRWAQYF. In DNA, the CDR3 is TGTGCCAGCAGTTCGGACCGGTGGGCCCAGTACTTC.

Many counts were recorded for this clonotype. The chain links TRBV29-1 to TRBJ2-2; 11 bases agree with TRBD2. V lost 5 bases, J lost 6 bases, and 8 bases stayed unmatched. Germline V gene sequence: CDR1 SQVTM, CDR2 ANQGSEA. The CDR3 is made up of 15 amino acids. DNA for the CDR3: TGCAGCGTTATCGTAGCGGGAGGGCCAGCCGGGGAGCTGTTTTTT. It codes for CSVIVAGGPAGELFF.

This clonotype has ten or more counts. The V gene is TRBV12-3 or TRBV12-4, the J gene TRBJ2-6; either TRBD1 or TRBD2 may fit D (5 bases each). The CDR3 length is 16 residues. V lost 3 bases and J lost 3, with 12 bases in between. CDR3 loop: CASSLGEGGGANVLTF. For the CDR3, the DNA is TGTGCCAGCAGTTTGGGGGAAGGCGGTGGGGCCAACGTCCTGACTTTC.

This clonotype was seen many times. The V gene is TRBV28, the J gene TRBJ2-6; 9 bases map to TRBD1. Germline values: CDR1 MDHEN, CDR2 SYDVKM. The ends lost 5 bases at V and 0 bases at J; junction bases unmatched: 8. This CDR3 is 18 amino acids long. The CDR3 DNA follows: TGTGCCAGCAGTGGTGGGGGACAGGGACACTCTGGGGCCAACGTCCTGACTTTC. It yields the protein CASSGGGQGHSGANVLTF.

The chain recombines TRBV5-6 with TRBJ1-5; weak D call: TRBD1 (5 bases). The CDR3 spans 13 residues. In germline, CDR1 is SGHDT, CDR2 YYEEEE. The germline V and J ends were trimmed by 0 bases and 10 bases, with 11 bases remaining between them. The CDR3 DNA is TGTGCCAGCAGCTTGGTTCAGGGTTCACCCCAGCATTTT. It specifies CASSLVQGSPQHF.

The gene calls are TRBV5-1 and TRBJ2-7; 7 nucleotides match TRBD2. The CDR3 runs 16 residues. Germline-derived CDR1 and CDR2 are SGHRS and YFSETQ. The junction had 16 bases not matched to a gene; V was cut back by 5 bases and J by 5 bases. The CDR3 loop is CASRNGRPGGDDEQYF. In DNA, the CDR3 is TGCGCCAGCAGAAATGGTCGACCGGGAGGAGATGACGAGCAGTACTTC.

This clonotype was seen more than once but under ten times. V is TRBV5-1 and J is TRBJ2-7, with a weak D call TRBD2 (6 bases). V gave up 5 bases and J gave up 6 bases, with 21 bases separating them. The CDR3 has 15 amino acids. Germline CDR1 SGHRS, CDR2 YFSETQ. The DNA for the CDR3 is TGCGCCAGCAGGGAACGGCCCCTGACTAGTTCCGAGCAGTACTTC. This codes for CASRERPLTSSEQYF.

This clonotype showed up many times. V gene TRBV14 combines with J gene TRBJ1-1; D call uncertain. V lost 1 base and J lost 0, with 9 bases in between. Germline CDR1 is SGHDN and CDR2 is FVKESK. This CDR3 contains 15 residues. CDR3 coding DNA: TGTGCCAGCAGCCAAGTCCCCAGCTTGAACACTGAAGCTTTCTTT. This gives the protein CASSQVPSLNTEAFF.

Ten or more counts support this clonotype. The chain has TRBV27 and TRBJ1-4; maybe TRBD1 (5 bases). The germline gives CDR1 MNHEY, CDR2 SMNVEV (reference sequence). Trimming pared 8 bases from V and 0 bases from J, leaving 16 bases between. This CDR3 has 16 residues. In DNA, the CDR3 is TGTGCCAGCGGCCGGTGGGGCCTTGCAACTAATGAAAAACTGTTTTTT. Translation: CASGRWGLATNEKLFF. Full variable domain (missing parts from reference TRBV27 and TRBJ1-4): EAQVTQNPRYLITVTGKKLTVTCSQNMNHEYMSWYRQDPGLGLRQIYYSMNVEVTDKGDVPEGYKVSRKEKRNFPLILESPSPNQTSLYFCASGRWGLATNEKLFFGSGTQLSVL.

The chain joins TRBV28 to TRBJ2-1, with D unclear. CDR3 size: 14 residues. Looked up from germline, CDR1 is MDHEN and CDR2 is SYDVKM. V lost 3 bases and J lost 6, with 12 bases in between. Here the CDR3 DNA reads TGTGCCAGCAGTTTTTTAAAGGAAGGCAATGAGCAGTTCTTC. It translates to CASSFLKEGNEQFF.

This clonotype has at least ten counts. The chain joins TRBV28 to TRBJ2-7, with TRBD1 identical over 9 bases. This CDR3 has 15 residues. V shed 2 bases, J shed 3 bases, and the junction held 5 bases outside the gene matches. In germline, CDR1 is MDHEN, CDR2 SYDVKM. The CDR3: CASSLGDRAVYEQYF. CDR3 bases: TGTGCCAGCAGTTTAGGGGACAGGGCGGTCTACGAGCAGTACTTC.

This chain joins TRBV29-1 and TRBJ2-7; D possibly uses TRBD1 or TRBD2 (6 bases each). Trimming took off 4 bases at V and 2 bases at J, with 9 bases between the two ends. This CDR3 is 12 amino acids long. Germline values: CDR1 SQVTM, CDR2 ANQGSEA. DNA of the CDR3: TGCAGCGTTGCCGGGGGCCCCTACGAGCAGTACTTC. It codes for CSVAGGPYEQYF.

This clonotype was counted many times. The rearrangement uses TRBV2 and TRBJ2-3; D may be TRBD2 (5 bases). Per the germline V gene, CDR1 is SNHLY and CDR2 is FYNNEI. CDR3 length: 16 amino acids. Between the trimmed V and J ends, which lost 1 base and 0 bases, there was a span of 11 bases. CDR3 coding DNA: TGTGCCAGCAGTGAAGTAAGAGGGATCAGCACAGATACGCAGTATTTT. It is translated as CASSEVRGISTDTQYF.

This clonotype was recorded at least ten times. V gene TRBV2 combines with J gene TRBJ2-7; D gene ambiguous. The CDR3 consists of 12 residues. Deletions cut 5 bases from V and 3 bases from J, with 8 bases between. Germline CDR1 and CDR2: SNHLY and FYNNEI. The CDR3 sequence: CASSHGRYEQYF. Written as DNA, the CDR3 is TGTGCCAGCAGTCACGGCCGCTACGAGCAGTACTTC.

The sample holds many counts of this clonotype. V and J are TRBV28 and TRBJ1-5, with 7 bases lining up with TRBD1. The CDR3 runs 15 residues. V trimming: 5 bases; J trimming: 1 base; junction bases outside the gene matches: 5. In germline, CDR1 is MDHEN, CDR2 SYDVKM. This chain's CDR3 is CASSRQGGSNQPQHF. CDR3 bases: TGTGCCAGCAGTAGACAGGGTGGGAGCAATCAGCCCCAGCATTTT.

This clonotype occurred many times. V is TRBV25-1 and J is TRBJ1-4; tentative D call: TRBD1 (6 bases). Germline CDR1 reads MGHDK; CDR2 reads SYGVNS. Trimming stripped 0 bases from V and 11 bases from J, with 16 bases between. There are 15 residues in the CDR3. CDR3 residues: CASSEYAGTQSKLFF. CDR3 nucleotides: TGTGCCAGCAGTGAATACGCCGGGACACAGTCTAAACTGTTTTTT. Complete variable domain (other parts from reference TRBV25-1 and TRBJ1-4): EADIYQTPRYLVIGTGKKITLECSQTMGHDKMYWYQQDPGMELHLIHYSYGVNSTEKGDLSSESTVSRIRTEHFPLTLESARPSHTSQYLCASSEYAGTQSKLFFGSGTQLSVL.